Each of the 10 T cell receptor beta chains below was sequenced from the same sample in a study of blood T cell repertoires in COVID-19. Clones were read by immunoSEQ multiplex PCR, and TCRdb kept only the in-frame ones, dropping some. The sample records around 95,000 clones, 90% being singletons. Sequencing was performed on peripheral blood. The receptors stem from a man between 50 and 59 years old with acute or convalescent COVID-19.

The chain joins TRBV6-5 to TRBJ2-1, with 7 positions matching TRBD2. Germline values: CDR1 MNHEY, CDR2 SVGAGI. CDR3 length equals 15 residues. V gave up 1 base and J gave up 6 bases; unmatched junction bases: 6. CDR3 nucleotide sequence: TGTGCCAGCAGTTACTTTGCGGGAGAACTCAATGAGCAGTTCTTC. Translated: CASSYFAGELNEQFF.

V gene TRBV1 combines with J gene TRBJ2-1; the table's D call, TRBD2, has no DNA check behind it. TRBV1 is classified as a pseudogene. The CDR3 covers 21 residues. The CDR3 DNA reads TGCACCAGCAGCGGAACGGCCCCCGGGACTAGCGGGAGGGGGTCCTACAATGAGCAGTTCTTC. The encoded protein is CTSSGTAPGTSGRGSYNEQFF.

This clone came up a few times. This sequence joins TRBV25-1 and TRBJ2-7; no reliable D call. This CDR3 region has 11 residues. Trimming removed 5 bases from V and 3 bases from J, with 5 bases in between. Germline CDR1 and CDR2: MGHDK and SYGVNS. CDR3 nucleotide sequence: TGTGCCAGCAGTTCCTACTACGAGCAGTACTTC. It codes for CASSSYYEQYF.

The chain combines TRBV5-1 with TRBJ2-7; 7 positions agree with TRBD1. The V gene's germline CDR1 is SGHRS and CDR2 YFSETQ. The ends lost 2 bases at V and 5 bases at J; junction bases unmatched: 7. There are 14 residues in the CDR3. This chain's CDR3 is CASSLGTDLHEQYF. DNA for the CDR3: TGCGCCAGCAGCTTAGGGACAGACCTCCACGAGCAGTACTTC. The full variable domain, with the rest looked up from reference TRBV5-1 and TRBJ2-7, is KAGVTQTPRYLIKTRGQQVTLSCSPISGHRSVSWYQQTPGQGLQFLFEYFSETQRNKGNFPGRFSGRQFSNSRSEMNVSTLELGDSALYLCASSLGTDLHEQYFGPGTRLTVT.

This clone occurred once. The chain has TRBV29-1 and TRBJ1-2; a possible D gene is TRBD1 (6 bases). This CDR3 is 14 amino acids long. Germline V gene data show CDR1 as SQVTM and CDR2 as ANQGSEA. The V and J ends lost 3 bases and 5 bases respectively, with 16 bases between them. The CDR3 nucleotides are TGCAGCGTTGATGATGGGGGCAGAGGTTATGGCTACACCTTC. Translated: CSVDDGGRGYGYTF.

The CDR3 here is CASKTGQGGGYTF. CDR3 DNA: TGTGCCAGCAAAACCGGACAGGGGGGAGGCTACACCTTC. This chain connects TRBV6-5 to TRBJ1-2; TRBD1 matches at 10 bases. The CDR3 covers 13 residues. CDR1 is MNHEY, CDR2 SVGAGI, per germline. V was pared by 7 bases and J by 8 bases, with 7 bases of the junction left unmatched.

This rearrangement joins TRBV7-2 to TRBJ2-1; 9 bases line up with TRBD1. From germline, CDR1 is SGHTA and CDR2 FQGNSA. V trimming: 4 bases; J trimming: 6 bases; junction bases outside the gene matches: 16. The CDR3 totals 18 residues. CDR3 coding DNA: TGTGCCAGCAGCTCTAGATGGACCGGGACAGGGCCCCCCAATGAGCAGTTCTTC. It codes for CASSSRWTGTGPPNEQFF.

This clone was recorded once. The chain joins TRBV18 to TRBJ1-3, with 8 bases matching TRBD1. The germline CDR1 and CDR2 sequences are KGHSH and LQKENI. J gave up 4 bases and V 3 bases, and 5 bases lay outside the gene matches. The CDR3 extends over 15 amino acids. In nucleotides, the CDR3 is TGTGCCAGCTCACCGGACAGGGTCGAGGGAAACACCATATATTTT. Its translation: CASSPDRVEGNTIYF.

This chain joins TRBV25-1 and TRBJ1-1, with D unclear. Trimming took 1 base from V and 6 from J, leaving 12 bases between them. The V gene's germline CDR1 is MGHDK and CDR2 SYGVNS. The CDR3 is 14 amino acids. The CDR3, as DNA: TGTGCCAGCAGTGAATTGGCGGAATTCGCTGAAGCTTTCTTT. It yields the protein CASSELAEFAEAFF.

A single count supports this clone. CDR3 DNA: TGTGCCAGCAGCTTAGCTCCAGGGGGCGGTGGCTACACCTTC. This codes for CASSLAPGGGGYTF. J is TRBJ1-2 and V is TRBV11-3, with TRBD1 matching 8 bases. The CDR3 has 14 amino acids. V was pared by 1 base and J by 7 bases, with 5 bases of the junction left unmatched. Looked up from germline, CDR1 is SGHNT and CDR2 is YENEEA.